These 17 T cell receptor beta chains were all obtained from the same sample, sequenced in a study of blood T cell repertoires in COVID-19 (dated by TCRdb to 2019 to 2021). Library construction relied on the immunoSEQ multiplex PCR assay. TCRdb mirrors the immuneACCESS table, restricted to in-frame sequences. Some clones are absent from its copies; in checked studies, under half trace to an unresolved V gene, and the reason for the others is unknown. This sample is represented by around 72,000 clones; about nine tenths of them were singletons. Roughly 10% of the sample belongs to the ten largest clones. The sequenced material came from peripheral blood. These receptors all come from a man in his 70s with active or convalescent COVID-19.

This chain links TRBV3-1 (or the pseudogene TRBV3-2) with TRBJ1-1; TRBD1 matches at 9 bases. CDR3 length: 14 amino acids. V shed 2 bases and J 5 bases; nucleotides not matched to a gene: 3. CDR1 LGHDT and CDR2 YNNKEL come from the germline V gene (reference sequence). CDR3 sequence: CASSQTGGNTEAFF. Written as DNA, the CDR3 is TGTGCCAGCAGCCAAACAGGGGGCAATACTGAAGCTTTCTTT.

This clone showed up just a few times. The chain carries TRBV5-5 and TRBJ1-5, with D tentatively TRBD1 (5 bases). V lost 3 bases to trimming and J lost 0 bases, with 10 bases between them. This CDR3 region has 15 residues. The germline V gene encodes CDR1 SGHKS and CDR2 YYEKEE (reference sequence). The CDR3 protein is CASSWGEISNQPQHF. The CDR3 region has the DNA TGTGCCAGCAGCTGGGGGGAGATTAGCAATCAGCCCCAGCATTTT.

This clone appeared once. The CDR3 DNA reads TGTGCCAGCAGCCTACAGGGGTTCGGTGTGAAGGAAAAACTGTTTTTT. Encoded protein: CASSLQGFGVKEKLFF. This rearrangement joins TRBV3-1 (or the pseudogene TRBV3-2) to TRBJ1-4, with TRBD1 matching 7 bases. With V trimmed by 4 bases and J by 8 bases, 13 bases remained unmatched. CDR3 length equals 16 residues. Germline values: CDR1 LGHDT, CDR2 YNNKEL (reference sequence).

The rearrangement joins TRBV5-8 to TRBJ1-4, with D perhaps TRBD1 (6 bases). The CDR3 consists of 12 residues. V was pared by 0 bases and J by 17 bases, with 14 bases between. CDR1 SGHTS and CDR2 YDEGEE come from the germline V gene. This chain's CDR3 is CASSLASGHYFF. In nucleotides, the CDR3 is TGTGCCAGCAGCTTGGCTTCGGGACATTATTTTTTT.

This sequence joins TRBV24-1 and TRBJ1-5; 7 positions match TRBD1. The length of the CDR3 is 16 residues. J lost 3 bases, V lost 2 bases, and 6 bases had no gene match. Germline V gene lookup returns CDR1 KGHDR and CDR2 SFDVKD. The CDR3 sequence: CATSDWDSGDNQPQHF. The CDR3 DNA is TGTGCCACCAGTGATTGGGACAGCGGAGACAATCAGCCCCAGCATTTT.

V gene TRBV29-1 combines with J gene TRBJ2-1, with no clear D. This CDR3 has 13 residues. V was clipped by 7 bases and J by 6 bases, with 16 bases between them. Germline lookup yields CDR1 SQVTM and CDR2 ANQGSEA. The chain's CDR3 is CSAHARIGNEQFF. The DNA for the CDR3 is TGCAGCGCCCATGCGCGGATCGGCAATGAGCAGTTCTTC.

The chain is built from TRBV15 and TRBJ1-4; 7 bases map to TRBD1. The V and J ends lost 0 bases and 7 bases, in that order; junction bases with no gene match: 2. Germline loops: CDR1 LNHNV, CDR2 YYDKDF (reference sequence). The CDR3 length is 14 residues. Here the CDR3 reads CATSRDGDSEKLFF. In DNA, the CDR3 is TGTGCCACCAGCAGAGATGGGGACAGTGAAAAACTGTTTTTT. Full variable domain (rest looked up from reference TRBV15 and TRBJ1-4): DAMVIQNPRYQVTQFGKPVTLSCSQTLNHNVMYWYQQKSSQAPKLLFHYYDKDFNNEADTPDNFQSRRPNTSFCFLDIRSPGLGDTAMYLCATSRDGDSEKLFFGSGTQLSVL.

The chain carries TRBV23-1 and TRBJ2-7, with TRBD1 identical over 7 bases. TRBV23-1 is an ORF, with its function uncertain. The CDR3 is 18 amino acids. J was trimmed by 3 bases and V by 2 bases; bases with no gene match: 16. The CDR3 region has the DNA TGCGCCAGCAGTCAACCTACACCCTCCGGGACAGAGCACTACGAGCAGTACTTC. The encoded protein is CASSQPTPSGTEHYEQYF.

This rearrangement joins TRBV5-1 to TRBJ2-5; possibly TRBD1 for D (6 bases). CDR1 and CDR2 (germline): SGHRS, YFSETQ. The CDR3 extends over 14 amino acids. Trimming cost V 4 bases and J 2 bases, with 12 bases left between them. DNA for the CDR3: TGCGCCAGCAGCCGGACAGAGGGGCAAGAGACCCAGTACTTC. This sequence encodes CASSRTEGQETQYF. The full variable domain, with the rest looked up from reference TRBV5-1 and TRBJ2-5, is KAGVTQTPRYLIKTRGQQVTLSCSPISGHRSVSWYQQTPGQGLQFLFEYFSETQRNKGNFPGRFSGRQFSNSRSEMNVSTLELGDSALYLCASSRTEGQETQYFGPGTRLLVL.

The chain uses TRBV12-3 or TRBV12-4 and TRBJ1-2, with D uncertain. V was shortened by 5 bases and J by 4 bases, with 8 bases between the two germline ends. The CDR3 sequence is 12 residues long. The CDR3 region is CASSRTVYGYTF. In DNA form, the CDR3 reads TGTGCCAGCAGTAGGACTGTCTATGGCTACACCTTC.

The CDR3 loop reads CASRDGTANQPQHF. CDR3 sequence (DNA): TGTGCCAGCAGGGACGGGACAGCTAATCAGCCCCAGCATTTT. This chain links TRBV7-2 with TRBJ1-5; 7 nucleotides align to TRBD1. CDR3 length: 14 amino acids. Germline CDR1 and CDR2: SGHTA and FQGNSA. The V gene end was trimmed by 6 bases and the J gene end by 4 bases; junction bases not matched to a gene: 6.

This clone was observed once. CDR3 nucleotides: TGTGCCATCAAGGAGGGACAGTCCATATATGGCTACACCTTC. As protein: CAIKEGQSIYGYTF. The chain combines TRBV10-3 with TRBJ1-2; 7 nucleotides match TRBD1. CDR3 length: 14 amino acids. Trimming at V came to 7 bases and at J to 5 bases, leaving 10 bases not matched to a gene. Germline assignment: CDR1 ENHRY and CDR2 SYGVKD.

The gene calls are TRBV18 and TRBJ2-1; 7 bases are shared with TRBD2. This CDR3 is 15 amino acids long. Per the germline V gene, CDR1 is KGHSH and CDR2 is LQKENI. Losses at the gene ends were 4 bases for V and 6 bases for J; bases not matched to a gene: 9. Here the CDR3 reads CASSLGTTILNEQFF. Here the CDR3 DNA reads TGTGCCAGCTCACTCGGGACTACAATCCTCAATGAGCAGTTCTTC.

This clone was recorded a few times. This chain joins TRBV27 and TRBJ2-7; 8 bases are a match to TRBD1. This CDR3 contains 14 residues. CDR1 is MNHEY, CDR2 SMNVEV, per germline (reference sequence). Trimming cost V 5 bases and J 5 bases; bases outside gene matches: 8. CDR3 bases: TGTGCCAGCAGTCGAACAGGGGGTCACGACGAGCAGTACTTC. Its translation is CASSRTGGHDEQYF.

The genes are TRBV7-9 and TRBJ1-2; 8 bases are shared with TRBD1. CDR3 length equals 13 residues. V dropped 6 bases and J dropped 3; count of bases not matched to a gene: 3. Germline CDR1 reads SEHNR; CDR2 reads FQNEAQ (reference sequence). The CDR3 DNA sequence: TGTGCCAGCAGGGAGGGACAGGACTATGGCTACACCTTC. Protein sequence: CASREGQDYGYTF.

The chain joins TRBV28 to TRBJ2-7; TRBD2 matches 10 bases. The trim removed 4 bases at V and 3 bases at J, leaving 15 bases unmatched. Per germline, CDR1 MDHEN and CDR2 SYDVKM. This CDR3 is 18 amino acids long. CDR3 in DNA: TGTGCCAGCAGTTGGAACCTTGGGGAGCGGGAGGGCCTCTACGAGCAGTACTTC. This encodes CASSWNLGEREGLYEQYF.

The V and J genes are TRBV5-6 and TRBJ2-7; a weak D match, TRBD1 (6 bases). This CDR3 region has 19 residues. Germline CDR1 and CDR2: SGHDT and YYEEEE. Between the trimmed V and J ends, which lost 3 bases and 1 base, there was a span of 26 bases. CDR3 bases: TGTGCCAGCAGCTCGACAGGCTGGCTTCTTGGAAAACGGTCCTACGAGCAGTACTTC. Its translation: CASSSTGWLLGKRSYEQYF.